Shown below are 21 T cell receptor beta chains from a single sample sequenced in a study of T-cell reconstitution after alpha-beta-depleted transplantation in children. It was with unique molecular identifiers that the TCRbeta library was prepared. TCRdb called the PCR reads again in MiXCR, with one record for every CDR3 protein. Among about 440,000 distinct CDR3 sequences listed, roughly 43% were seen once. Sequences were derived from PBMCs, sampled before TCRalphabeta/CD19-depleted stem cell transplant. All receptors come from a girl aged 2-15 years with aplastic anemia, due to receive a stem cell transplant.

Concerning this clonotype: Given a much more abundant clone one base away, this may be a read error. J is TRBJ2-2 and V is TRBV29-1; D is unclear. V lost 0 bases and J lost 4, with 0 bases in between. Germline V CDR1 and CDR2: SQVTM, ANQGSEA. This CDR3 has 11 residues. DNA of the CDR3: TGCAGCGTTGAAGACACCGGGGAGCTGTTTTTT. Protein product: CSVEDTGELFF.

The sample holds a few counts of this clonotype. One junction end does not reproduce the germline sequence, and a read error may be involved. The V gene is TRBV5-6, the J gene TRBJ1-2; no clear D gene. The CDR3 has 12 residues. CDR1 SGHDT and CDR2 YYEEEE come from the germline V gene. CDR3 coding DNA: TGTGCCATCAGCATGGGGATTCGAGGCTACACCTTC. This encodes CAISMGIRGYTF.

The chain recombines TRBV20-1 with TRBJ1-2; 8 bases are shared with TRBD1. The CDR3 runs 14 residues. The trim removed 2 bases at V and 3 bases at J, leaving 5 bases unmatched. Germline V lookup: CDR1 DFQATT, CDR2 SNEGSKA (reference sequence). CDR3 coding DNA: TGCAGTGCTAGACCCACGGACAGGGACTATGGCTACACCTTC. The encoded protein is CSARPTDRDYGYTF.

This chain connects TRBV7-2 to TRBJ1-1; D ambiguous. The CDR3 spans 14 residues. The V gene lost 5 bases and the J gene lost 5 bases, with 15 bases spanning the gap. In germline, CDR1 is SGHTA, CDR2 FQGNSA. CDR3 DNA: TGTGCCAGCAGCCCAGACTCTCGTGAGACTGAAGCTTTCTTT. Its translation: CASSPDSRETEAFF. Filled out from reference TRBV7-2 and TRBJ1-1, the complete variable domain reads GAGVSQSPSNKVTEKGKDVELRCDPISGHTALYWYRQSLGQGLEFLIYFQGNSAPDKSGLPSDRFSAERTGGSVSTLTIQRTQQEDSAVYLCASSPDSRETEAFFGQGTRLTVV.

The V gene is TRBV10-3, the J gene TRBJ2-1; 9 nucleotides match TRBD1. Per the germline V gene, CDR1 is ENHRY and CDR2 is SYGVKD. The V gene end was trimmed by 0 bases and the J gene end by 9 bases; junction bases not matched to a gene: 12. The CDR3 is 17 amino acids. The CDR3 bases are TGTGCCATCAGTGAGTCAGCTTGGGACAGGGAAGGGAGTGAGCAGTTCTTC. This translates into CAISESAWDREGSEQFF.

This clonotype was seen a few times. The CDR3 nucleotides read TGTGCCAGCAGTTTTATGGAGAATTCACCCCTCCACTTT. It codes for CASSFMENSPLHF. The rearrangement uses TRBV12-3 or TRBV12-4 and TRBJ1-6; no reliable D call. This CDR3 spans 13 amino acids. V lost 3 bases, J lost 7 bases, and 7 bases lay in between.

In this sample, this clonotype turned up many times. The chain links TRBV5-1 to TRBJ2-2; 9 bases map to TRBD1. After removal of 1 base from V and 5 bases from J, the junction contained 6 bases not matched to a gene. Germline CDR1 SGHRS, CDR2 YFSETQ. CDR3 size: 16 residues. CDR3 protein: CASSLLGTGRTGELFF. CDR3 in DNA: TGCGCCAGCAGCTTGTTGGGGACAGGGCGAACCGGGGAGCTGTTTTTT.

In this sample, this clonotype turned up many times. This chain joins TRBV2 and TRBJ2-3; weak D call: TRBD2 (6 bases). Germline V gene data show CDR1 as SNHLY and CDR2 as FYNNEI. The CDR3 spans 15 residues. V lost 7 bases, J lost 1 base, and 15 bases lay in between. The CDR3, as DNA: TGTGCCAGCACCATCACTAGCTCTCGCACAGATACGCAGTATTTT. It encodes CASTITSSRTDTQYF.

V is TRBV20-1 and J is TRBJ1-4; D perhaps matches TRBD1 (6 bases). The CDR3 totals 11 residues. Germline assignment: CDR1 DFQATT and CDR2 SNEGSKA (reference sequence). Trimming removed 0 bases at V and 13 bases at J, with 9 bases between. The CDR3: CSAREQGVLFF. The DNA for the CDR3 is TGCAGTGCTAGAGAACAGGGTGTACTGTTTTTT.

This rearrangement joins TRBV6-5 to TRBJ2-1; tentatively, D is TRBD1 or TRBD2 (6 bases each). The CDR3 spans 15 residues. From germline, CDR1 is MNHEY and CDR2 SVGAGI. The V end lost 6 bases, the J end lost 7 bases, and 19 bases lay between the germline ends. CDR3 loop: CASSYREVAGNEQFF. The CDR3 nucleotides are TGTGCCAGCAGCTACAGGGAAGTGGCGGGGAATGAGCAGTTCTTC.

This clonotype was detected many times. This rearrangement joins TRBV18 to TRBJ2-1; 11 nucleotides align to TRBD2. The germline V gene encodes CDR1 KGHSH and CDR2 LQKENI. V gave up 3 bases and J gave up 7 bases; unmatched junction bases: 11. The CDR3 runs 17 residues. CDR3 bases: TGTGCCAGCTCACCGTCCGGGACTAGCGGCACACGGAATGAGCAGTTCTTC. This codes for CASSPSGTSGTRNEQFF.

The V call is TRBV11-2, the J call TRBJ2-1; 7 bases are shared with TRBD2. This CDR3 comprises 16 residues. CDR1 and CDR2 (germline): SGHAT, FQNNGV. J was trimmed by 6 bases and V by 0 bases; bases with no gene match: 8. CDR3 loop: CASSLDGGSLPNEQFF. The CDR3 nucleotides read TGTGCCAGCAGCTTAGATGGCGGGAGTCTCCCCAATGAGCAGTTCTTC.

The chain couples TRBV7-6 to TRBJ2-1; 7 positions agree with TRBD2. The germline V gene has CDR1 SGHVS and CDR2 FNYEAQ. V was clipped by 3 bases and J by 2 bases; unmatched bases: 4. The CDR3 has 15 residues. In DNA, the CDR3 is TGTGCCAGCAGCTTGACTAGCCGAGCCTACAATGAGCAGTTCTTC. Its translation: CASSLTSRAYNEQFF.

The chain uses TRBV29-1 and TRBJ2-7, with 7 positions matching TRBD2. This CDR3 is built from 17 residues. Germline V gives CDR1 SQVTM, CDR2 ANQGSEA. The trim removed 0 bases at V and 6 bases at J, leaving 17 bases unmatched. The CDR3 loop reads CSVEDLWEGGAEGEQYF. CDR3 nucleotides: TGCAGCGTTGAAGATTTGTGGGAGGGAGGAGCAGAAGGCGAGCAGTACTTC.

The V and J genes are TRBV29-1 and TRBJ2-1; the match to TRBD2 covers 14 bases. Losses at the gene ends were 7 bases for V and 9 bases for J; bases not matched to a gene: 2. Germline CDR1 reads SQVTM; CDR2 reads ANQGSEA. This CDR3 comprises 12 residues. The CDR3 here is CSGGLAGGEQFF. In nucleotides, the CDR3 is TGCAGCGGTGGACTAGCGGGAGGTGAGCAGTTCTTC.

The rearrangement uses TRBV12-3 or TRBV12-4 and TRBJ2-3, with no clear D. The V end lost 6 bases, the J end lost 4 bases, and 8 bases lay between the germline ends. CDR3 length equals 12 residues. This chain's CDR3 is CASRIGSDTQYF. The CDR3 DNA follows: TGTGCCAGCAGAATTGGCTCAGATACGCAGTATTTT.

This chain joins TRBV20-1 and TRBJ2-7; D gene uncertain. V dropped 3 bases and J dropped 7 bases, with 10 bases sitting between them. This CDR3 spans 11 amino acids. Per germline, CDR1 DFQATT and CDR2 SNEGSKA (reference sequence). For the CDR3, the DNA is TGCAGTGCTAGTCTTCCTAAGGAGCAGTACTTC. This encodes CSASLPKEQYF.

This clonotype was seen ten or more times. V usage is TRBV12-3 or TRBV12-4 and J usage is TRBJ1-5; D remains ambiguous. The CDR3 runs 16 residues. Trimming pared 3 bases from V and 0 bases from J, leaving 12 bases between. Here the CDR3 DNA reads TGTGCCAGCAGTTTCCGGCTAACAGATAGCAATCAGCCCCAGCATTTT. This sequence encodes CASSFRLTDSNQPQHF.

In DNA form, the CDR3 reads TGTGCCAGCAGCTTGCGACAGGGGGCTGGAAACCAAGAGACCCAGTACTTC. Its translation: CASSLRQGAGNQETQYF. This chain links TRBV5-5 with TRBJ2-5; 10 nucleotides match TRBD1. This CDR3 is built from 17 residues. Germline CDR1 is SGHKS and CDR2 is YYEKEE (reference sequence). Trimming cost V 1 base and J 0 bases; bases outside gene matches: 6. Looking up the rest from reference TRBV5-5 and TRBJ2-5 gives the full variable domain: DAGVTQSPTHLIKTRGQQVTLRCSPISGHKSVSWYQQVLGQGPQFIFQYYEKEERGRGNFPDRFSARQFPNYSSELNVNALLLGDSALYLCASSLRQGAGNQETQYFGPGTRLLVL.

The V gene is TRBV10-3, the J gene TRBJ1-5; 7 bases line up with TRBD1. V lost 6 bases to trimming and J lost 1 base; unmatched junction nucleotides: 9. Germline CDR1 ENHRY, CDR2 SYGVKD. The CDR3 has 16 amino acids. Here the CDR3 reads CAISKDRTISNQPQHF. The CDR3 DNA reads TGTGCCATCAGCAAGGACAGGACCATAAGCAATCAGCCCCAGCATTTT.

This clonotype has just a few counts. The V call is TRBV18, the J call TRBJ2-7; 9 positions agree with TRBD1. CDR3 length equals 17 residues. V lost 0 bases and J lost 6; bases outside the gene matches: 12. Germline V gene sequence: CDR1 KGHSH, CDR2 LQKENI. As DNA, the CDR3 is TGTGCCAGCTCACCACCGAACCCGGGACAGGGAACCCGCGAGCAGTACTTC. Its translation: CASSPPNPGQGTREQYF.